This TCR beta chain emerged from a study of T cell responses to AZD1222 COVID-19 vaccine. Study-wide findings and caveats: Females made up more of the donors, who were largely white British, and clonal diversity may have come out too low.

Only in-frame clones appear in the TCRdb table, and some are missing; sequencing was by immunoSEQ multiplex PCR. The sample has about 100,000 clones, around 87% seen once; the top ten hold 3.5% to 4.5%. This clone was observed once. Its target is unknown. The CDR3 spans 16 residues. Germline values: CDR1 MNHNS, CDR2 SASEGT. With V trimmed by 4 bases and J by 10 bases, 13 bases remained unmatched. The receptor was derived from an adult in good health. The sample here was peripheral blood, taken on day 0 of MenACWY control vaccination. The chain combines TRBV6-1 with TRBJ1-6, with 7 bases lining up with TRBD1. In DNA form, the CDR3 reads TGTGCCAGCAGTGCGCTCGGGACAGCGGGACGGTCACCCCTCCACTTT. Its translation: CASSALGTAGRSPLHF.